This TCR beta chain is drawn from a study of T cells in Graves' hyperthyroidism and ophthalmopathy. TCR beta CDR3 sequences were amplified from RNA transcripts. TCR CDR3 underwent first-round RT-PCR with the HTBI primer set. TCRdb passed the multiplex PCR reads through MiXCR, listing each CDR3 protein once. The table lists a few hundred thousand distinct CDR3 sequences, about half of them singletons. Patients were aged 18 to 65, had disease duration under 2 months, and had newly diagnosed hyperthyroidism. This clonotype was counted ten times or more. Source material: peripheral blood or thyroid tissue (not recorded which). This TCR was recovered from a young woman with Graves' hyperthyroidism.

The CDR3 loop reads CTWIYSGSEGETQYF. CDR3 bases: TGTACCTGGATCTATAGCGGGTCTGAGGGAGAGACCCAGTACTTC. V gene TRBV2 combines with J gene TRBJ2-5; TRBD2 matches 7 bases. CDR1 and CDR2 (germline): SNHLY, FYNNEI. This CDR3 spans 15 amino acids.